These 15 T cell receptor beta chains came from one sample sequenced in a study of early T cells in non-severe SARS-CoV-2 infection. TCRdb re-called the 5' RACE reads through MiXCR, storing one row per CDR3 protein. The table lists tens of thousands of distinct CDR3 sequences, about 12% of them singletons. Material: whole blood. These receptors all stem from an adult who was a healthcare worker with PCR-confirmed SARS-CoV-2 infection or an uninfected control (not recorded which).

The chain links TRBV7-2 to TRBJ2-7; D unresolved. The CDR3 consists of 11 residues. V lost 5 bases, J lost 2 bases, and 4 bases lay in between. The germline gives CDR1 SGHTA, CDR2 FQGNSA. CDR3 residues: CASSPTYEQYF. DNA for the CDR3: TGTGCCAGCAGCCCGACCTACGAGCAGTACTTC.

This clonotype has ten or more counts. The chain joins TRBV5-1 to TRBJ2-6, with 8 bases that match TRBD2. CDR1 is SGHRS and CDR2 is YFSETQ in the germline V gene. The ends lost 4 bases at V and 11 bases at J; junction bases unmatched: 8. The CDR3 spans 14 residues. The CDR3 bases are TGCGCCAGCAGCACGGGGGGGCCACCGGACGTCCTGACTTTC. Amino acid sequence: CASSTGGPPDVLTF.

There are many counts of this clonotype. The V gene is TRBV7-3, the J gene TRBJ2-1; 12 nucleotides align to TRBD1. The CDR3 consists of 15 residues. Germline-derived CDR1 and CDR2 are SGHTA and FQGTGA. V dropped 5 bases and J dropped 6; count of bases not matched to a gene: 5. The CDR3 here is CASSPGTGGINEQFF. CDR3 sequence (DNA): TGTGCCAGCAGCCCCGGGACAGGGGGCATCAATGAGCAGTTCTTC. The variable domain in full, completed from reference TRBV7-3 and TRBJ2-1, reads GAGVSQTPSNKVTEKGKYVELRCDPISGHTALYWYRQSLGQGPEFLIYFQGTGAADDSGLPNDRFFAVRPEGSVSTLKIQRTERGDSAVYLCASSPGTGGINEQFFGPGTRLTVL.

Ten or more counts support this clonotype. The V call is TRBV28, the J call TRBJ2-7; TRBD2 agrees at 9 bases. J was trimmed by 3 bases and V by 2 bases; bases with no gene match: 2. The CDR3 sequence is 14 residues long. Germline V gene lookup returns CDR1 MDHEN and CDR2 SYDVKM. CDR3 sequence (DNA): TGTGCCAGCAGTTTACTAGCGGGAAGCTACGAGCAGTACTTC. Protein: CASSLLAGSYEQYF.

The chain carries TRBV4-1 and TRBJ1-1, with D possibly TRBD1 on 5 matching bases. The germline V and J ends were trimmed by 2 bases and 5 bases, with 9 bases remaining between them. CDR1 is MGHRA and CDR2 is YSYEKL in the germline V gene. CDR3 length: 13 residues. The CDR3: CASSQQGLTEAFF. Written as DNA, the CDR3 is TGCGCCAGCAGCCAACAGGGACTGACTGAAGCTTTCTTT.

This sequence joins TRBV10-1 and TRBJ1-1; D call uncertain. Between the trimmed V and J ends, which lost 1 base and 2 bases, there was a span of 8 bases. Germline CDR1 WNHNN, CDR2 SYGVQD (reference sequence). The CDR3 runs to 14 residues. The CDR3 protein is CASSEYGPNTEAFF. CDR3 coding DNA: TGCGCCAGCAGTGAGTACGGACCTAACACTGAAGCTTTCTTT.

V is TRBV5-1 and J is TRBJ1-1; D is unclear. The V and J ends lost 0 bases and 4 bases respectively, with 13 bases between them. The germline gives CDR1 SGHRS, CDR2 YFSETQ. The CDR3 is 15 amino acids. CDR3 sequence: CASSLERLRGTEAFF. The DNA of the CDR3 is TGCGCCAGCAGCTTGGAAAGACTCCGGGGCACTGAAGCTTTCTTT. Supplemented by reference TRBV5-1 and TRBJ1-1, the full variable domain reads KAGVTQTPRYLIKTRGQQVTLSCSPISGHRSVSWYQQTPGQGLQFLFEYFSETQRNKGNFPGRFSGRQFSNSRSEMNVSTLELGDSALYLCASSLERLRGTEAFFGQGTRLTVV.

This clonotype occurred many times. The V call is TRBV3-1, the J call TRBJ2-4; the match to TRBD2 covers 8 bases. From germline, CDR1 is LGHDT and CDR2 YNNKEL (reference sequence). This CDR3 is 18 amino acids long. V was pared by 0 bases and J by 0 bases, with 7 bases of the junction left unmatched. CDR3 sequence reads: CASSQELLAGLAKNIQYF. The CDR3 DNA reads as TGTGCCAGCAGCCAAGAACTGCTAGCGGGTCTAGCCAAAAACATTCAGTACTTC. Based on the CDR3 plus reference TRBV3-1 and TRBJ2-4, the full variable domain is DTAVSQTPKYLVTQMGNDKSIKCEQNLGHDTMYWYKQDSKKFLKIMFSYNNKELIINETVPNRFSPKSPDKAHLNLHINSLELGDSAVYFCASSQELLAGLAKNIQYFGAGTRLSVL.

The rearrangement joins TRBV7-2 to TRBJ1-6; 7 bases are a match to TRBD1. The CDR3 is 17 amino acids. Per the germline V gene, CDR1 is SGHTA and CDR2 is FQGNSA. The V gene end was trimmed by 5 bases and the J gene end by 7 bases; junction bases not matched to a gene: 14. This chain's CDR3 is CASSLQQGKVNNSPLHF. CDR3 coding DNA: TGTGCCAGCAGCCTTCAACAGGGGAAGGTCAACAATTCACCCCTCCACTTT.

This clonotype was counted a few times. V gene TRBV10-3 combines with J gene TRBJ2-4; D perhaps matches TRBD1 (6 bases). The CDR3 is made up of 16 amino acids. V shed 1 base and J shed 2 bases, with 12 bases lying between them. Germline CDR1 and CDR2: ENHRY and SYGVKD. In DNA, the CDR3 is TGTGCCATCAGTGAGTTTCCCAGGGGAACCAAAAACATTCAGTACTTC. Amino acid sequence: CAISEFPRGTKNIQYF.

The genes are TRBV7-9 and TRBJ1-2; no firm D call. V was pared by 2 bases and J by 4 bases, with 11 bases between. Germline loops: CDR1 SEHNR, CDR2 FQNEAQ (reference sequence). CDR3 length: 14 amino acids. The CDR3 DNA follows: TGTGCCAGCAGCTTAAGTCAGACCCGCTATGGCTACACCTTC. It is translated as CASSLSQTRYGYTF.

This clonotype turned up a few times. V is TRBV27 and J is TRBJ2-3; D may be TRBD2 (6 bases). CDR3 length: 17 amino acids. Trimming removed 5 bases at V and 0 bases at J, with 18 bases between. CDR1 and CDR2 (germline): MNHEY, SMNVEV (reference sequence). CDR3: CASSTTAGTASTDTQYF. The CDR3 coding sequence is TGTGCCAGCAGTACCACTGCCGGGACTGCCAGCACAGATACGCAGTATTTT.

This clonotype showed up many times. This chain links TRBV9 with TRBJ1-5; maybe TRBD1 (6 bases). Trimming stripped 3 bases from V and 6 bases from J, with 10 bases between. Germline V CDR1 and CDR2: SGDLS, YYNGEE. The CDR3 has 13 residues. CDR3 loop: CASSEDSSQPQHF. The CDR3 DNA is TGTGCCAGCAGCGAGGACAGTAGTCAGCCCCAGCATTTT. Full variable domain (rest looked up from reference TRBV9 and TRBJ1-5): DSGVTQTPKHLITATGQRVTLRCSPRSGDLSVYWYQQSLDQGLQFLIQYYNGEERAKGNILERFSAQQFPDLHSELNLSSLELGDSALYFCASSEDSSQPQHFGDGTRLSIL.

The chain links TRBV20-1 to TRBJ2-2; D is uncertain. Germline assignment: CDR1 DFQATT and CDR2 SNEGSKA (reference sequence). The germline V and J ends were trimmed by 1 base and 2 bases, with 11 bases remaining between them. The CDR3 runs 15 residues. CDR3 in DNA: TGCAGTGCTAGAGTTCGGCAGAAAAACACCGGGGAGCTGTTTTTT. Encoded protein: CSARVRQKNTGELFF.

J is TRBJ2-1 and V is TRBV5-4, with 10 bases lining up with TRBD1. The CDR3 loop spans 15 amino acids. Germline V gene sequence: CDR1 SGHNT, CDR2 YYREEE (reference sequence). J gave up 7 bases and V 4 bases, and 8 bases lay outside the gene matches. CDR3 residues: CASSRDRGTGNEQFF. CDR3 DNA: TGTGCCAGCAGCCGGGACAGGGGTACCGGAAATGAGCAGTTCTTC.